The 25 T cell receptor beta chains presented below share a single source sample, sequenced in a study of PD-1 blockade in mismatch repair-deficient tumors. Assay used: immunoSEQ multiplex PCR; TCRdb lists only in-frame clones, some missing. The table records around 37,000 clones, over 80% of them present only once. Sequenced here: PBMCs, sampled 38 to 40 weeks after starting pembrolizumab. The origin of the receptors is an adult with mismatch repair-deficient cancer.

This clone has just one count. The chain links TRBV5-8 to TRBJ2-5, with 11 bases aligning to TRBD1. V lost 9 bases and J lost 5; bases outside the gene matches: 12. The CDR3 has 15 amino acids. CDR1 and CDR2 from the germline V gene are SGHTS and YDEGEE. Here the CDR3 reads CANSDRGRGMETQYF. Written as DNA, the CDR3 is TGTGCCAACTCGGACAGGGGGCGAGGAATGGAGACCCAGTACTTC.

This clone was seen once. This chain connects TRBV29-1 to TRBJ2-1, with 16 bases lining up with TRBD2. The ends lost 6 bases at V and 2 bases at J; junction bases unmatched: 4. The CDR3 totals 16 residues. Germline V CDR1 and CDR2: SQVTM, ANQGSEA. The CDR3 DNA is TGCAGCGTGGGACTAGCGGGAGGGGTAGCCTACAATGAGCAGTTCTTC. Translation gives CSVGLAGGVAYNEQFF.

Only one count was recorded for this clone. The chain uses TRBV5-1 and TRBJ2-3, with D tentatively TRBD2 (5 bases). Trimming took 7 bases from V and 1 from J, leaving 19 bases between them. Germline CDR1 is SGHRS and CDR2 is YFSETQ. This CDR3 spans 16 amino acids. CDR3 protein: CASAAFGSSGTDTQYF. The CDR3, as DNA: TGCGCCAGCGCAGCTTTTGGGAGTTCGGGCACAGATACGCAGTATTTT.

The gene calls are TRBV6-6 and TRBJ1-1, with unresolved D. From germline, CDR1 is MNHNY and CDR2 SVGAGI (reference sequence). The germline V and J ends were trimmed by 7 bases and 0 bases, with 9 bases remaining between them. CDR3 length: 13 amino acids. CDR3 amino acids: CASNRELNTEAFF. CDR3 bases: TGTGCCAGCAATCGCGAATTGAACACTGAAGCTTTCTTT.

The chain carries TRBV28 and TRBJ1-1; D not certain. V lost 1 base and J lost 5, with 17 bases in between. This CDR3 comprises 16 residues. Per germline, CDR1 MDHEN and CDR2 SYDVKM. The CDR3, as DNA: TGTGCCAGCAGTTTATATGGGCAGGCCCGACGGACTGAAGCTTTCTTT. It translates to CASSLYGQARRTEAFF.

In its sample, this clone was seen a few times. This chain connects TRBV5-1 to TRBJ2-7, with D maybe TRBD1 (5 bases). CDR3 size: 13 residues. The germline V and J ends were trimmed by 4 bases and 3 bases, with 11 bases remaining between them. Germline values: CDR1 SGHRS, CDR2 YFSETQ. The CDR3 here is CASSAPDSYEQYF. The CDR3 DNA reads TGCGCCAGCAGCGCCCCCGACAGCTACGAGCAGTACTTC.

The rearrangement uses TRBV18 and TRBJ1-4; 8 bases are a match to TRBD1. The CDR3 contains 15 residues. Per the germline V gene, CDR1 is KGHSH and CDR2 is LQKENI. V shed 6 bases and J 7 bases; nucleotides not matched to a gene: 10. CDR3 DNA: TGTGCCAGCTCTCCCGGGACAGGCCCCACTGAAAAACTGTTTTTT. This gives the protein CASSPGTGPTEKLFF. Using reference TRBV18 and TRBJ1-4 for the parts outside the CDR3, the full variable domain is NAGVMQNPRHLVRRRGQEARLRCSPMKGHSHVYWYRQLPEEGLKFMVYLQKENIIDESGMPKERFSAEFPKEGPSILRIQQVVRGDSAAYFCASSPGTGPTEKLFFGSGTQLSVL.

V usage is TRBV5-1 and J usage is TRBJ2-1; TRBD2 matches at 8 bases. Per the germline V gene, CDR1 is SGHRS and CDR2 is YFSETQ. J lost 2 bases, V lost 4 bases, and 5 bases had no gene match. The CDR3 is 15 amino acids. The CDR3 here is CASSPGTRTYNEQFF. CDR3 nucleotide sequence: TGCGCCAGCAGCCCCGGGACTAGGACCTACAATGAGCAGTTCTTC.

The chain combines TRBV28 with TRBJ2-1; the D is unclear. Trimming took 8 bases from V and 12 from J, leaving 17 bases between them. The CDR3 runs to 12 residues. Germline values: CDR1 MDHEN, CDR2 SYDVKM. This chain's CDR3 is CASSTWAFGQFF. The CDR3 DNA sequence: TGTGCCAGCTCTACTTGGGCTTTTGGGCAGTTCTTC. Together with reference TRBV28 and TRBJ2-1, the CDR3 gives the full variable domain: DVKVTQSSRYLVKRTGEKVFLECVQDMDHENMFWYRQDPGLGLRLIYFSYDVKMKEKGDIPEGYSVSREKKERFSLILESASTNQTSMYLCASSTWAFGQFFGPGTRLTVL.

The chain employs TRBV29-1 and TRBJ1-1, with 8 bases matching TRBD1. The junction had 4 bases not matched to a gene; V was cut back by 7 bases and J by 3 bases. There are 12 residues in the CDR3. The germline gives CDR1 SQVTM, CDR2 ANQGSEA. The CDR3 reads CSGGQGDTEAFF. The CDR3 DNA reads as TGCAGCGGAGGACAGGGTGACACTGAAGCTTTCTTT.

This chain links TRBV7-3 with TRBJ2-1, with 15 bases aligning to TRBD2. V was pared by 5 bases and J by 7 bases, with 12 bases of the junction left unmatched. The CDR3 length is 18 residues. Germline-derived CDR1 and CDR2 are SGHTA and FQGTGA. CDR3 amino acids: CASSRFSRTSGRGNEQFF. The CDR3 nucleotides read TGTGCCAGCAGCCGGTTCTCCCGGACTAGCGGGAGGGGTAATGAGCAGTTCTTC.

The V and J genes are TRBV15 and TRBJ2-3, with 8 positions matching TRBD2. With V trimmed by 2 bases and J by 4 bases, 5 bases remained unmatched. Germline V CDR1 and CDR2: LNHNV, YYDKDF (reference sequence). The CDR3 contains 15 residues. CDR3 residues: CATSRRPGGADTQYF. The CDR3 region has the DNA TGTGCCACCAGCAGACGCCCGGGAGGGGCAGATACGCAGTATTTT.

DNA of the CDR3: TGTGCCAGCAGTTACCTCCCCCTTTATGATTCACCCCTCCACTTT. It is translated as CASSYLPLYDSPLHF. V is TRBV6-5 and J is TRBJ1-6; D is unresolved. The V gene's germline CDR1 is MNHEY and CDR2 SVGAGI. Trimming removed 2 bases from V and 8 bases from J, with 13 bases in between. The CDR3 is made up of 15 amino acids.

The chain employs TRBV6-5 and TRBJ2-2, with a possible D match to TRBD1 (7 bases). The V end was cut by 2 bases, the J end by 7 bases, with 11 bases between. Germline-derived CDR1 and CDR2 are MNHEY and SVGAGI. The CDR3 runs to 14 residues. The CDR3 loop is CASSYGQGGGELFF. In DNA form, the CDR3 reads TGTGCCAGCAGTTACGGCCAGGGGGGCGGGGAGCTGTTTTTT.

The rearrangement links TRBV9 to TRBJ2-1, with TRBD2 matching 8 bases. Germline V CDR1 and CDR2: SGDLS, YYNGEE. V lost 3 bases, J lost 10 bases, and 9 bases stayed unmatched. This CDR3 comprises 14 residues. The CDR3 loop is CASSGAGGRREQFF. The CDR3 DNA sequence: TGTGCCAGCAGCGGGGCGGGAGGAAGGAGGGAGCAGTTCTTC.

The chain is built from TRBV29-1 and TRBJ2-1, with 9 bases aligning to TRBD2. This CDR3 is 15 amino acids long. With V trimmed by 7 bases and J by 4 bases, 11 bases remained unmatched. Germline values: CDR1 SQVTM, CDR2 ANQGSEA. The CDR3 bases are TGCAGCGCTAATGAAGGTAGCGGGAGTTACAATGAGCAGTTCTTC. Translation: CSANEGSGSYNEQFF.

V usage is TRBV7-8 and J usage is TRBJ2-1; 10 bases map to TRBD1. V was clipped by 1 base and J by 3 bases; unmatched bases: 6. Germline CDR1 reads SGHVS; CDR2 reads FQNEAQ. This CDR3 spans 17 amino acids. The CDR3 reads CASSLVATGGLYNEQFF. CDR3 coding DNA: TGTGCCAGCAGCTTAGTTGCGACAGGGGGCCTCTACAATGAGCAGTTCTTC.

This chain uses TRBV27 with TRBJ1-1; 7 bases line up with TRBD1. The germline gives CDR1 MNHEY, CDR2 SMNVEV (reference sequence). The V and J ends lost 2 bases and 3 bases, in that order; junction bases with no gene match: 3. The CDR3 has 14 amino acids. This chain's CDR3 is CASSLTGQYTEAFF. The CDR3 DNA sequence: TGTGCCAGCAGTTTAACGGGACAGTACACTGAAGCTTTCTTT.

In its sample, this clone was seen a few times. V and J are TRBV5-5 and TRBJ1-5; the D is unclear. Trimming shortened V by 0 bases and J by 4 bases, and 11 bases separated the two germline ends. The CDR3 spans 15 residues. Germline CDR1 and CDR2: SGHKS and YYEKEE (reference sequence). CDR3 DNA sequence: TGTGCCAGCAGCTTGGCCGATACGGTGAATCAGCCCCAGCATTTT. Translation: CASSLADTVNQPQHF. The full variable domain, with the rest looked up from reference TRBV5-5 and TRBJ1-5, is DAGVTQSPTHLIKTRGQQVTLRCSPISGHKSVSWYQQVLGQGPQFIFQYYEKEERGRGNFPDRFSARQFPNYSSELNVNALLLGDSALYLCASSLADTVNQPQHFGDGTRLSIL.

This chain links TRBV6-1 with TRBJ2-6; possibly TRBD2 for D (6 bases). Germline CDR1 is MNHNS and CDR2 is SASEGT. The CDR3 runs to 15 residues. The V end lost 10 bases, the J end lost 0 bases, and 13 bases lay between the germline ends. CDR3 nucleotide sequence: TGTGCCATGCAACTGGGGGGCTCTGGGGCCAACGTCCTGACTTTC. Protein: CAMQLGGSGANVLTF.

DNA of the CDR3: TGTGCCAGCAGTTTGAACAGGGGAGTTTCCGAGCAGTACTTC. This translates into CASSLNRGVSEQYF. The chain joins TRBV27 to TRBJ2-7; 7 bases fit TRBD1. The ends lost 3 bases at V and 6 bases at J; junction bases unmatched: 8. The germline V gene has CDR1 MNHEY and CDR2 SMNVEV (reference sequence). The CDR3 is 14 amino acids.

The gene calls are TRBV7-9 and TRBJ2-1, with 9 nucleotides matching TRBD1. The germline CDR1 and CDR2 sequences are SEHNR and FQNEAQ (reference sequence). CDR3 size: 16 residues. With 5 bases clipped from V and 1 base from J, the junction kept 6 bases outside the gene matches. CDR3 in amino acids: CASSLGTGWSYNEQFF. CDR3 nucleotide sequence: TGTGCCAGCAGCCTCGGGACAGGGTGGTCCTACAATGAGCAGTTCTTC.

The chain employs TRBV19 and TRBJ2-7; 9 bases match TRBD2. Germline V gives CDR1 LNHDA, CDR2 SQIVND (reference sequence). CDR3 length: 17 amino acids. The V segment lost 2 bases and the J segment 0 bases; nucleotides outside the gene matches: 8. The CDR3 bases are TGTGCCAGTAGTATAAGAGAAGGTAGCGGGGGCTCCTACGAGCAGTACTTC. Protein product: CASSIREGSGGSYEQYF. The whole variable domain, filled in from reference TRBV19 and TRBJ2-7, reads DGGITQSPKYLFRKEGQNVTLSCEQNLNHDAMYWYRQDPGQGLRLIYYSQIVNDFQKGDIAEGYSVSREKKESFPLTVTSAQKNPTAFYLCASSIREGSGGSYEQYFGPGTRLTVT.

CDR3: CASSGQGGETQYF. As DNA, the CDR3 is TGTGCCAGCTCGGGACAGGGGGGAGAGACCCAGTACTTC. This chain uses TRBV19 with TRBJ2-5, with 11 bases lining up with TRBD1. The V gene end was trimmed by 9 bases and the J gene end by 4 bases; junction bases not matched to a gene: 4. The germline gives CDR1 LNHDA, CDR2 SQIVND (reference sequence). This CDR3 contains 13 residues.

The rearrangement joins TRBV30 to TRBJ1-1; a weak D match, TRBD1 (5 bases). Between the trimmed V and J ends, which lost 2 bases and 6 bases, there was a span of 19 bases. CDR3 length: 15 residues. The germline gives CDR1 GTSNPN, CDR2 SVGIG (reference sequence). CDR3 loop: CAWSSRRRGRAEAFF. In DNA, the CDR3 is TGTGCCTGGAGTAGCAGGAGGAGGGGACGCGCTGAAGCTTTCTTT.